These 4 T cell receptor beta chains originate from one sample sequenced in a study of T-cell reconstitution after alpha-beta-depleted transplantation in children. Unique molecular identifiers were used in preparing the TCRbeta library. TCRdb re-called the PCR reads through MiXCR, storing one row per CDR3 protein. The sample has some 100,000 distinct CDR3 sequences, 15% seen once. The material was PBMCs, mostly from graft donor cells, obtained 180 days after TCRalphabeta/CD19-depleted stem cell transplant. These receptors were taken from a male patient between 2 and 10 years old who had a stem cell transplant for acute lymphoblastic leukemia, so the T cells may come from the graft donor.

Notes on this clonotype: This may stem from a read error, because a much larger clone lies one nucleotide away. The J gene is TRBJ1-1, the V gene TRBV27; D unclear. There are 13 residues in the CDR3. Germline V gene data show CDR1 as MNHEY and CDR2 as SMNVEV (reference sequence). The CDR3 DNA reads as TGTGCCAGCAGTTTATCGGGGAACACTGAACCTTTCTTT. Its translation is CASSLSGNTEPFF.

In this sample, this clonotype turned up a few times. The genes are TRBV12-3 or TRBV12-4 and TRBJ1-5; TRBD1 matches 9 bases. The CDR3 is made up of 15 amino acids. J was trimmed by 6 bases and V by 3 bases; bases with no gene match: 6. The chain's CDR3 is CASSFGDRDPQPQHF. CDR3 coding DNA: TGTGCCAGCAGTTTCGGGGACAGGGACCCTCAGCCCCAGCATTTT.

This clonotype was seen only a few times. The J gene is TRBJ1-2, the V gene TRBV7-6, with 8 bases that match TRBD1. The CDR3 consists of 15 residues. Trimming at V came to 3 bases and at J to 4 bases, leaving 7 bases not matched to a gene. Germline V gene data show CDR1 as SGHVS and CDR2 as FNYEAQ. This chain's CDR3 is CASSFTPGGGYGYTF. The CDR3 DNA sequence: TGTGCCAGCAGCTTCACCCCAGGGGGCGGCTATGGCTACACCTTC.

This clonotype occurred a few times. The V and J genes are TRBV6-2 or TRBV6-3 and TRBJ2-2; TRBD1 or TRBD2 may be the D gene (5 bases each). This CDR3 is built from 17 residues. Germline V lookup: CDR1 MNHEY, CDR2 SVGEGT. Trimming cost V 0 bases and J 5 bases, with 16 bases left between them. The CDR3, as DNA: TGTGCCAGCAGTTACTCGATATCAGGGACCATGACCGGGGAGCTGTTTTTT. It specifies CASSYSISGTMTGELFF.